The T cell receptor (beta chain) described here comes from a study of T cell responses to AZD1222 COVID-19 vaccine. The wider study: Second-dose recipients at about 4 or about 12 weeks were treated as one pooled group.

Comment on this clone: What it binds is unknown.

Study-wide results and limits: At baseline, just five or six AZD1222 recipients tested seropositive. Vaccination with two AZD1222 doses was followed by a rise in Spike-specific TCR breadth and depth.

Data came from immunoSEQ multiplex PCR; TCRdb stores just in-frame clones and leaves some out. The data hold some 80,000 clones, with 80% to 90% observed a single time. This CDR3 spans 15 amino acids. The V segment lost 1 base and the J segment 2 bases; nucleotides outside the gene matches: 6. Germline CDR1 is SQVTM and CDR2 is ANQGSEA. The source of this sequence is an adult in good health. The rearrangement links TRBV29-1 to TRBJ2-3, with TRBD1 matching over 7 bases. Sequences were derived from peripheral blood, sampled on day 0 of AZD1222 vaccination. The CDR3 here is CSVEARTGLTDTQYF. CDR3 sequence (DNA): TGCAGCGTTGAAGCGAGGACAGGACTCACAGATACGCAGTATTTT.